This T cell receptor (beta chain) stems from a study of identical twins. Study-level points and caveats: It was possible that invariant MAIT and iNKT cells partly confounded the zero-insertion analyses.

TCRdb used MiXCR to reprocess the 5' RACE reads, holding one entry per CDR3 protein. The profile shows some 1,600,000 distinct CDR3 sequences, 25% to 35% of them singletons. The CDR3 has 14 residues. Per germline, CDR1 MDHEN and CDR2 SYDVKM. V was pared by 3 bases and J by 5 bases, with 11 bases between. Points on this clonotype: Its antigen is unidentified.

The V and J genes are TRBV28 and TRBJ1-5; the D gene is possibly TRBD1 (5 bases). The source of this sequence is a newborn girl in good health. Sequencing input: cord blood. The CDR3 DNA reads as TGTGCCAGCAGTTTGGGGGGTCACCATCAGCCCCAGCATTTT. It is translated as CASSLGGHHQPQHF.